The 15 T cell receptor beta chains in this list originate from one sample, sequenced in a study of shared clonotypes between healthy human individuals. Naive CD8 cells lacked CD45RO and underwent positive selection for CCR7, leaving out terminally differentiated effector memory CD45RA+ cells. Measured with immunoSEQ multiplex PCR; TCRdb has only the in-frame clones, and not every one. The sample has 800,000 or so clones; 90% to 98% are singletons. Sequencing used naive CD8+ T cells sorted from blood. The receptor set was obtained from a man aged 30-40 years in good health.

The gene calls are TRBV7-6 and TRBJ2-1; TRBD2 is a possible D gene (6 bases). The V end lost 1 base, the J end lost 9 bases, and 19 bases lay between the germline ends. Germline V gives CDR1 SGHVS, CDR2 FNYEAQ. The CDR3 spans 16 residues. CDR3: CASSLVLSGDYGEQFF. The CDR3 region has the DNA TGTGCCAGCAGCTTAGTGTTGTCGGGAGACTACGGTGAGCAGTTCTTC.

The chain links TRBV2 to TRBJ1-2; 7 nucleotides line up with TRBD1. This CDR3 contains 13 residues. Germline V lookup: CDR1 SNHLY, CDR2 FYNNEI. V shed 4 bases and J 4 bases; nucleotides not matched to a gene: 3. Here the CDR3 reads CASSGGQIYGYTF. CDR3 in DNA: TGTGCCAGCAGTGGGGGACAGATCTATGGCTACACCTTC.

In this sample, this clone turned up once. The chain has TRBV5-1 and TRBJ2-5; 13 bases agree with TRBD2. The CDR3 runs 15 residues. Germline values: CDR1 SGHRS, CDR2 YFSETQ. V trimming: 7 bases; J trimming: 2 bases; junction bases outside the gene matches: 5. The DNA of the CDR3 is TGCGCCAGCGGACTAGCGGGAGTTGTTCAAGAGACCCAGTACTTC. It translates to CASGLAGVVQETQYF. Full variable domain (outside the CDR3, taken from reference TRBV5-1 and TRBJ2-5): KAGVTQTPRYLIKTRGQQVTLSCSPISGHRSVSWYQQTPGQGLQFLFEYFSETQRNKGNFPGRFSGRQFSNSRSEMNVSTLELGDSALYLCASGLAGVVQETQYFGPGTRLLVL.

V usage is TRBV5-1 and J usage is TRBJ2-5, with 12 bases identical to TRBD1. Gene TRBJ2-7 matches the end of the DNA better, so the J call may be wrong. Germline CDR1 is SGHRS and CDR2 is YFSETQ. The CDR3 covers 13 residues. The CDR3 loop is CASSGTGGDEQYF. CDR3 nucleotide sequence: TGCGCCAGCTCCGGGACAGGGGGCGACGAGCAGTACTTC.

V gene TRBV5-1 combines with J gene TRBJ2-7; 8 bases agree with TRBD1. Germline V gene data show CDR1 as SGHRS and CDR2 as YFSETQ. The trim removed 7 bases at V and 3 bases at J, leaving 6 bases unmatched. The CDR3 has 13 amino acids. The CDR3 spells CASRQGQFYEQYF. In DNA, the CDR3 is TGCGCCAGCCGACAGGGGCAATTCTACGAGCAGTACTTC.

The J gene is TRBJ2-5, the V gene TRBV7-6; possibly TRBD1 for D (6 bases). Germline V lookup: CDR1 SGHVS, CDR2 FNYEAQ. The germline V and J ends were trimmed by 7 bases and 3 bases, with 30 bases remaining between them. The CDR3 has 19 residues. The chain's CDR3 is CASTPEWGRGSWMEETQYF. The CDR3 bases are TGTGCCAGCACCCCAGAGTGGGGGCGCGGCTCCTGGATGGAAGAGACCCAGTACTTC. Filled out from reference TRBV7-6 and TRBJ2-5, the complete variable domain reads GAGVSQSPRYKVTKRGQDVALRCDPISGHVSLYWYRQALGQGPEFLTYFNYEAQQDKSGLPNDRFSAERPEGSISTLTIQRTEQRDSAMYRCASTPEWGRGSWMEETQYFGPGTRLLVL.

The rearrangement joins TRBV7-9 to TRBJ2-5, with D possibly matching TRBD1 (5 bases). In germline, CDR1 is SEHNR, CDR2 FQNEAQ (reference sequence). The CDR3 is made up of 14 amino acids. V was pared by 3 bases and J by 5 bases, with 13 bases between. This CDR3 is CASSFPRQPETQYF. The CDR3 nucleotides are TGTGCCAGCAGCTTCCCCCGACAGCCGGAGACCCAGTACTTC.

V usage is TRBV6-5 and J usage is TRBJ1-2; 7 nucleotides agree with TRBD1. Trimming at V came to 5 bases and at J to 8 bases, leaving 11 bases not matched to a gene. CDR3 length: 14 amino acids. Germline V lookup: CDR1 MNHEY, CDR2 SVGAGI. CDR3 in DNA: TGTGCCAGCAGTCCCGGACAGGCCTCAGGAGGCTACACCTTC. Its protein is CASSPGQASGGYTF.

The V call is TRBV4-1, the J call TRBJ2-1; D remains ambiguous. Deletions cut 2 bases from V and 2 bases from J, with 10 bases between. There are 15 residues in the CDR3. Per germline, CDR1 MGHRA and CDR2 YSYEKL. The CDR3 sequence: CASSQQSHPYNEQFF. CDR3 bases: TGCGCCAGCAGCCAACAATCCCATCCCTACAATGAGCAGTTCTTC.

The chain has TRBV6-6 and TRBJ2-5; no clear D. CDR1 and CDR2 (germline): MNHNY, SVGAGI (reference sequence). The V end lost 6 bases, the J end lost 0 bases, and 14 bases lay between the germline ends. This CDR3 has 15 residues. The CDR3 region is CASSLTGADQETQYF. The CDR3, as DNA: TGTGCCAGCAGCCTCACGGGCGCAGACCAAGAGACCCAGTACTTC.

This chain uses TRBV27 with TRBJ2-1; TRBD2 aligns across 10 bases. Germline trimming cut 3 bases from V and 7 bases from J; bases unmatched to any gene: 6. The germline gives CDR1 MNHEY, CDR2 SMNVEV (reference sequence). This CDR3 contains 15 residues. Here the CDR3 reads CASSFPGLAKNEQFF. In nucleotides, the CDR3 is TGTGCCAGCAGTTTTCCGGGACTAGCGAAAAATGAGCAGTTCTTC.

The chain joins TRBV2 to TRBJ2-5; TRBD1 is a possible D gene (6 bases). The CDR3 spans 13 residues. V was shortened by 6 bases and J by 0 bases, with 8 bases between the two germline ends. CDR1 is SNHLY, CDR2 FYNNEI, per germline. CDR3 nucleotide sequence: TGTGCCAGCAGGGACAGCTACCAAGAGACCCAGTACTTC. Its translation: CASRDSYQETQYF.

The chain couples TRBV7-6 to TRBJ2-5, with a tentative D call TRBD1 (6 bases). Trimming took off 5 bases at V and 5 bases at J, with 9 bases between the two ends. This CDR3 region has 12 residues. Germline-derived CDR1 and CDR2 are SGHVS and FNYEAQ. CDR3 bases: TGTGCCAGCAGCAAGGGGGTCGAGACCCAGTACTTC. Amino acids: CASSKGVETQYF.

This clone was detected once. The J gene is TRBJ2-7, the V gene TRBV28; D is unclear. The CDR3 length is 11 residues. Between the trimmed V and J ends, which lost 7 bases and 6 bases, there was a span of 10 bases. Germline loops: CDR1 MDHEN, CDR2 SYDVKM. CDR3 bases: TGTGCCAGCACCCATGAAGGCGAGCAGTACTTC. It translates to CASTHEGEQYF.

The genes are TRBV7-9 and TRBJ2-7, with D possibly TRBD1 on 6 matching bases. CDR1 is SEHNR and CDR2 is FQNEAQ in the germline V gene (reference sequence). The CDR3 covers 13 residues. V shed 5 bases and J shed 4 bases, with 12 bases lying between them. The CDR3 here is CASSDGQMYEQYF. CDR3 nucleotides: TGTGCCAGCAGCGATGGACAGATGTACGAGCAGTACTTC.